This T cell receptor beta chain was found in a study of OX40 agonist ivuxolimab in advanced cancers. Generated by immunoSEQ multiplex PCR, the TCRdb table keeps only in-frame clones and is missing some. The table has about 90,000 clones, approximately 91% seen once. The germline gives CDR1 MGHRA, CDR2 YSYEKL. The CDR3 is made up of 18 amino acids. Trimming left V 0 bases short and J 0 bases short, with 12 bases between. This clone was counted only a few times. The clonotype originates from an adult with an advanced solid tumor such as melanoma, head and neck, liver or kidney cancer. Material: CD4+ or CD8+ T cells sorted from blood, obtained in a trial of the OX40 agonist ivuxolimab. The chain uses TRBV4-1 and TRBJ2-6; D gene uncertain. The CDR3 spells CASSQEPGRYSGANVLTF. The CDR3 DNA follows: TGCGCCAGCAGCCAAGAACCCGGTCGCTACTCTGGGGCCAACGTCCTGACTTTC.